Here is one T cell receptor (beta chain) with its context. Antigen specificity is unknown. This sample is part of a study of T cell repertoires in cytomegalovirus infection. Across the study: Both recently identified HLA-C-restricted and well-studied HLA-B-restricted CMV epitopes were used in the study. A matching HLA type, together with CMV infection, was signaled by public TCR beta signatures. Study-wide results and limits: There were carriers of CMV plus the relevant HLA, and cumulative public TCR beta family frequency identified them. Clonotype analysis showed dominance of the ex vivo response by HLA-C-restricted CMV-specific TCR beta clonotypes.

The CDR3 has 15 residues. CDR1 and CDR2 from the germline V gene are MNHEY and SVGEGT. V lost 0 bases and J 4 bases, leaving 12 bases between the germline ends. MiXCR, applied by TCRdb to the reads, yields one record per CDR3 protein. The sample records approximately 910,000 distinct CDR3 sequences, approximately 33% being singletons. The source of this sequence is a human donor in good health (CMV status not recorded). Some clones in this sample may be carry-over from other donors' samples. The sequencing used cultured CD8+ T cells from PBMCs, collected from culture after CMV antigen stimulation. The rearrangement links TRBV6-2 or TRBV6-3 to TRBJ1-2; the D is unclear. The CDR3 sequence is CASSYSEGSGYGYTF. The CDR3 bases are TGTGCCAGCAGTTACTCGGAGGGCAGTGGCTATGGCTACACCTTC.